The present entry profiles one TCR beta chain with its context. No base quality information exists; no much larger clone differs at one position. Library preparation was by the immunoSEQ multiplex PCR assay. In most patients, genomic DNA was isolated using the Qiagen DNeasy Blood and Tissue Kit and sent frozen to Adaptive Biotechnologies for TCR sequencing. High-throughput TCR-beta CDR3 sequencing of genomic DNA from most patients was performed by Adaptive Biotechnologies. Under the source paper's analysis protocol: Adaptive's ImmunoSEQ software supplied the TCR sequencing data for roughly 17 patients, while MiXCR and VDJtools were used to process a few other patients. CD4 versus CD8 sorting errors were corrected by removing sequences found in both subsets at a frequency ratio below 5:1. CDR3 nucleotide sequences shared by donor and recipient were removed because the origin of these sequences could not be assigned. At least 2-fold expansion over unstimulated cells and a minimum CFSE-low frequency of 0.002% (template counts) or 0.001% (read counts) were required for clones to be classified as alloreactive. Clones detected in sequenced pre-transplant spleen, lymph node, or MLR CFSE-low populations of the donor or recipient were defined as mappable. Cumulative frequency of alloreactive clones was calculated as a percentage of all sequences weighted by copy number. TCRdb re-hosts the immuneACCESS table, in-frame sequences only. Its copies lack some clones; in the studies checked, an unresolved V gene accounts for under half of them, and the cause for the rest is not known. The DNA gave D and trimming, while V, J and clone size come from that table. A total of about 12,000 clones appear in this sample, around a third of them only once. In total, the top ten clones hold approximately 3.2% of the sample.

The sample's time point label is to be understood as: cells obtained before transplantation from donor or recipient. In the mixed lymphocyte reactions, approximately 200,000 CFSE-labeled pre-transplant responders were plated with approximately 200,000 irradiated violet-dye-labeled stimulators and cultured for more than five days. After the mixed lymphocyte reaction, proliferating CD3+CD4+CFSE-low and CD3+CD8+CFSE-low responder cells were FACS-sorted on a BD Influx sorter. These data originate in a study of graft-versus-host responses after intestinal transplantation (dated by TCRdb to the early 2020s). Concerning the study at large: The transplants that recipients received were multivisceral, liver-intestinal, or isolated intestinal. Every recipient was given anti-thymocyte globulin induction, then maintenance tacrolimus and steroids for 2 to 4 years. Graft-versus-host and host-versus-graft alloreactive T cell clones were tracked in the graft, circulation and bone marrow after intestinal transplantation using bulk TCR-beta CDR3 sequencing. Alloreactive clones were identified by sequencing pre-transplant mixed lymphocyte reaction products and comparing them with unstimulated pre-transplant donor and recipient T cells. Of the approximately 24 intestinal transplant recipients enrolled in the cohort, one of whom was a retransplant, a few patients without pretransplant specimens were excluded. A peak of at least 4% donor T cells among recipient peripheral blood mononuclear cells was the definition used for donor T cell macrochimerism. Rather than going through the commercial service, samples from three later patients were sequenced in-house on an Illumina MiSeq and processed with MiXCR.

Findings and caveats that apply to the study as a whole: GvH clones turned up in recipient bone marrow, with some appearing earlier in ileal mucosa or blood, a pattern consistent with an intestinal mucosal origin. The relatively low number and heterogeneity of intestinal transplant patients limited the conclusions. Early after transplant, peak levels of circulating GvH clones were found to be associated with declines in HvG clones. Patients with donor T cell macrochimerism had high GvH to HvG T cell clonal ratios in their allografts.

The germline V gene gives CDR1 as SGHTA and CDR2 as FQGNSA. Inclusive of the bounding cysteine and phenylalanine, the CDR3 is 16 residues long. Here the CDR3 DNA is all that survives: 48 bases in frame from base 1. Here the sequenced sample was alloreactive CD8+ T cells from a mixed lymphocyte reaction culture, taken before intestinal transplant. This specimen's cell subset or site label, per the study, means: CFSE-low proliferating T cells sorted from roughly 6-day pre-transplant mixed lymphocyte reaction (GvH or HvG direction). Here the chain combines TRBV7-2 and TRBJ2-5; TRBD2 lines up with 7 middle nucleotides. The J call is in doubt because the DNA end fits TRBJ2-7 better. The clonotype comes from a human patient who received an intestinal transplant. The nucleotides read TGTACCAGCAGCTGGGGGGGACGACTCTACTCCTACGAGCAGTACTTC. Its protein product is CTSSWGGRLYSYEQYF.